This TCR beta chain appears in the sequencing data of a study of blood T cell repertoires in COVID-19 (dated by TCRdb to the early 2020s). Looking at the study overall: Samples covering the acute and convalescent phases of COVID-19 were provided by collaborators in the United States, Italy and Spain. The material from the prospective study consisted of cDNA or gDNA derived from T cells, B-cell-depleted T cells, or PBMCs. Samples were obtained from the ongoing ImmuneRACE study (first 160 participants) and from 950 to 1,500 subjects provided by 6 global collaborators. Where HLA class I and class II types were available, the types were taken from metadata supplied by the sample provider, not from assay-based typing. Nearly every sample came with metadata listing a de-identified subject ID, COVID-19 status, age in years and sex. The repertoires were released in a freely available public database intended as a resource for research on the immune response to SARS-CoV-2. Deeply sampled blood TCRbeta repertoires from subjects exposed to, actively infected with, or recovered from COVID-19 were included in the dataset. Summary of the overall study and its limitations: The quantity of clinical and demographic metadata differed by source and by participant and was supplied without curation.

Whole blood was collected in K2EDTA tubes by collaborating institutions according to the institutions' own protocols. For TCRbeta analysis, collaborators shipped samples in one of three forms: frozen whole blood, isolated PBMCs, or DNA extracted from either of those sample types. TCRbeta CDR3 regions were amplified from genomic DNA by means of the immunoSEQ Assay, a bias-controlled multiplex PCR. Processing in the source paper ran as follows. The number of nucleated cells in each sample was estimated by amplification of reference gene primers within the assay. Sequence reads were collapsed and filtered to measure the absolute abundance of every unique TCRbeta CDR3 rearrangement. For each sample, productive Simpson clonality was calculated by taking the square root of Simpson's diversity index across productive rearrangements. TCRdb carries this immuneACCESS record with in-frame sequences only. Its versions omit some clonotypes, under half of them owing to an unresolved V gene in the studies checked, with the rest unexplained. The V and J calls and clone size come from that table; D and trimming were worked out from the DNA. The sample yields about 74,000 clones; approximately 90% were counted once. In total, the top ten clones hold approximately 4.8% of the sample.

CDR1 is given as MDHEN and CDR2 as SYDVKM, both from the germline V gene. From cysteine to phenylalanine, the CDR3 is 19 amino acids long. Only the CDR3 portion is preserved as DNA: 57 bases, with reading frame beginning at the first base. The V and J ends are trimmed by 5 bases and 2 bases, leaving 24 bases between them. About this clone: The antigen this receptor binds is unknown. No clone much larger than this one lies a single base away; base qualities are absent.

The receptor comes from a woman aged 55-70 years with active COVID-19. The sequence is built from TRBV28 and TRBJ1-4; matching of 5 bases hints at TRBD1 as the D gene. Sequenced sample: peripheral blood. The nucleotide sequence reads TGTGCCAGCAGTCCCCTACGTGGGCAGGGTTCGGCCACTAATGAAAAACTGTTTTTT. It codes for CASSPLRGQGSATNEKLFF.